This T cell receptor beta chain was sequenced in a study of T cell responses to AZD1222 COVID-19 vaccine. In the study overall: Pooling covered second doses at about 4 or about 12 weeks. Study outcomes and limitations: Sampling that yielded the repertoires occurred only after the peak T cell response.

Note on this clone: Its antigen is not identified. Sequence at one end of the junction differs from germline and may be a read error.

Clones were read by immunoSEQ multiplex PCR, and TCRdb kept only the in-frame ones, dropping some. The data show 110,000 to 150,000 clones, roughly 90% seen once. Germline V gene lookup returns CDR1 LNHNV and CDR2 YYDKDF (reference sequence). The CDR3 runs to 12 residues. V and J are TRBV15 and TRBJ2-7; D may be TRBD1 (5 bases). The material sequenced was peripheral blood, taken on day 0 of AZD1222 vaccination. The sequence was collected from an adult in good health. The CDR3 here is CATSREVRVLHF. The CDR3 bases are TGTGCCACCAGCAGAGAGGTCAGGGTTCTGCACTTC.